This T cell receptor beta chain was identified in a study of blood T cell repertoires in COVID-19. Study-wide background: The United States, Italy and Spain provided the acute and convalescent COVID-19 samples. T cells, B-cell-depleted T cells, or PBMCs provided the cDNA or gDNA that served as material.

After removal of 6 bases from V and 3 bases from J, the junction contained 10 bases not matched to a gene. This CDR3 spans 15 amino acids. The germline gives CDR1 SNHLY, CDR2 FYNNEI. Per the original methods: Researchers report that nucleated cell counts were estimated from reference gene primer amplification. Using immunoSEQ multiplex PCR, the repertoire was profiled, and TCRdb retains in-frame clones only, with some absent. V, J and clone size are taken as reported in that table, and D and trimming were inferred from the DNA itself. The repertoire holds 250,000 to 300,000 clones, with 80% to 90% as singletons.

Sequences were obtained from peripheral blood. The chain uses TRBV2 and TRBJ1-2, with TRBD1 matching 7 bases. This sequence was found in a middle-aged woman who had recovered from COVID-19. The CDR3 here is CASSPVDRWDYGYTF. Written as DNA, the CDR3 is TGTGCCAGCAGCCCGGTGGACAGGTGGGACTATGGCTACACCTTC.